This T cell receptor (beta chain) was profiled in a study of T-cell memory formation after mild COVID-19. TCRalpha and TCRbeta libraries used 5'RACE with constant-segment primers and UMIs. Each CDR3 protein is one row after TCRdb ran MiXCR on the 5' RACE reads. The sample comprises about 210,000 distinct CDR3 sequences, roughly a tenth of which are singletons, and 2.5% to 3.5% rests with the top ten. This CDR3 has 13 amino acids. CDR1 is SGHDT, CDR2 YYEEEE, per germline. V was trimmed by 4 bases and J by 4 bases, leaving 9 bases between them. This clonotype has only a few counts. The chain couples TRBV5-6 to TRBJ1-5; D call uncertain. The sequenced sample consisted of PBMCs or a T cell subset sorted from them (not recorded which). This receptor was identified in a man aged 18 to 35 who had mild COVID-19 (a few samples of this study predate the infection). Cell type and time point are not known. Written as DNA, the CDR3 is TGTGCCAGCAGCAGGCAGAGAAATCAGCCCCAGCATTTT. Its protein product is CASSRQRNQPQHF.